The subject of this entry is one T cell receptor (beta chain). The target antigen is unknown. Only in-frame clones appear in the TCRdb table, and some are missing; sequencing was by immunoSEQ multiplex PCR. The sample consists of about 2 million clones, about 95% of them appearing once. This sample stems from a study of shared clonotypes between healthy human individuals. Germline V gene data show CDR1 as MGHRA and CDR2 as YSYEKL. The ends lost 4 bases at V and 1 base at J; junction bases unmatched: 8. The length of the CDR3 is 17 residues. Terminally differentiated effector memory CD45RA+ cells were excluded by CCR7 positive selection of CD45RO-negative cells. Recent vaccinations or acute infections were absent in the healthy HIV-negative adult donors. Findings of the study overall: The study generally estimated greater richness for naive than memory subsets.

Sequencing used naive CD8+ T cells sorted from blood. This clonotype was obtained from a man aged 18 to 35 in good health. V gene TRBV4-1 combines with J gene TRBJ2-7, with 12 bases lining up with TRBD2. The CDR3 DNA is TGCGCCAGCAGCCCCATGAGGGGGACTAGCGGGTCCTACGAGCAGTACTTC. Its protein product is CASSPMRGTSGSYEQYF.